The TCR beta chain under discussion was sequenced for a study of identifying expanded T cells in peripheral blood. Assay: immunoSEQ multiplex PCR; the TCRdb copy retains only in-frame clones and omits some. The sample includes more than 85,000 clones, 88% of them seen just once. No infections or other immune events were documented during collection. Turning to this clone: Antigen specificity is unknown.

Study-level points and caveats: Over approximately two and four weeks, about 15 and 19 clones changed, versus approximately 1.2 between replicates. Clone count variance between approximately 2-week samples rose with total template count.

The TCR comes from a person aged 18 to 75 in good health. Sequencing was carried out using blood.

CDR3: CASTVGYGTEAFF. The CDR3 DNA is TGTGCCAGCACTGTCGGATACGGCACTGAAGCTTTCTTT. The chain is built from TRBV11-1 and TRBJ1-1; D gene ambiguous. Germline V CDR1 and CDR2: SGHAT, FQDESV (reference sequence). CDR3 length: 13 amino acids. V was shortened by 7 bases and J by 4 bases, with 13 bases between the two germline ends. Combining the CDR3 with reference TRBV11-1 and TRBJ1-1 gives the whole variable domain EAEVAQSPRYKITEKSQAVAFWCDPISGHATLYWYRQILGQGPELLVQFQDESVVDDSQLPKDRFSAERLKGVDSTLKIQPAELGDSAMYLCASTVGYGTEAFFGQGTRLTVV.